These T cell receptor beta chains were read from a single sample in a study of cytotoxic CD8 clonotypes in ibrutinib-treated CLL. Sequenced by immunoSEQ multiplex PCR; TCRdb stores in-frame clones only, minus some. The data show 50,000 to 75,000 clones, with over 60% seen just once and 43% held by the top ten. Sample: PBMCs, taken after 12 months of ibrutinib treatment. These TCRs come from a human donor with chronic lymphocytic leukemia. The CDR3 runs from the conserved cysteine through the conserved F or W. Each record gives: CDR3 length, V gene, J gene, CDR3 protein.

length: 16; V: TRBV7-3; J: TRBJ1-2; CDR3: CASSSGGGISNYGYTF
length: 15; V: TRBV2; J: TRBJ2-2; CDR3: CASRVGLLNTGELFF
length: 15; V: TRBV29-1; J: TRBJ2-3; CDR3: CSVEDYGSQPDTQYF
length: 16; V: TRBV5-1; J: TRBJ1-2; CDR3: CASSLGQGVGNYGYTF
length: 14; V: TRBV25-1; J: TRBJ2-5; CDR3: CASSEYRITQTQYF
length: 14; V: TRBV19; J: TRBJ2-1; CDR3: CASSRGRGNNEQFF
length: 14; V: TRBV13; J: TRBJ1-1; CDR3: CASSPVYSGTEAFF
length: 17; V: TRBV5-4; J: TRBJ1-1; CDR3: CASSLGQGVNLNTEAFF
length: 16; V: TRBV19; J: TRBJ2-3; CDR3: CASSKWAGGATDTQYF
length: 14; V: TRBV6-6; J: TRBJ2-7; CDR3: CASSSVLSSYEQYF
length: 13; V: TRBV7-2; J: TRBJ1-1; CDR3: CASSLVEGTEAFF
length: 19; V: TRBV27; J: TRBJ1-1; CDR3: CASSNTPESTGVPNTEAFF
length: 11; V: TRBV7-2; J: TRBJ2-1; CDR3: CASTSLSEQFF
length: 17; V: TRBV11-2; J: TRBJ1-1; CDR3: CASSTGQGAYSGTEAFF
length: 14; V: TRBV19; J: TRBJ1-5; CDR3: CASSTDRVSQPQHF
length: 17; V: TRBV6-1; J: TRBJ1-1; CDR3: CASSESSRQYLNTEAFF
length: 16; V: TRBV28; J: TRBJ2-3; CDR3: CASSKQGRSSTDTQYF
length: 15; V: TRBV15; J: TRBJ1-5; CDR3: CATRLQGSSNQPQHF
length: 10; V: TRBV30; J: TRBJ2-4; CDR3: CAWSVSELHF
length: 14; V: TRBV7-3; J: TRBJ2-1; CDR3: CASKGLAAHNEQFF
length: 14; V: TRBV10-3; J: TRBJ2-7; CDR3: CATRLGTVVYEQYF
length: 13; V: TRBV5-4; J: TRBJ2-5; CDR3: CASSLDRTETQYF
length: 13; V: TRBV27; J: TRBJ2-2; CDR3: CASSLSKAGELFF
length: 18; V: TRBV29-1; J: TRBJ2-2; CDR3: CSVEDSGTGAPMAGELFF
length: 14; V: TRBV5-1; J: TRBJ2-5; CDR3: CASSFGELGETQYF
length: 14; V: TRBV7-6; J: TRBJ2-3; CDR3: CASSSVLGTDTQYF
length: 16; V: TRBV27; J: TRBJ2-7; CDR3: CASSSGRDRASYEQYF
length: 16; V: TRBV7-3; J: TRBJ2-7; CDR3: CASSSFVGGRTYEQYF
length: 17; V: TRBV30; J: TRBJ1-1; CDR3: CAWSVPVNLFMNTEAFF
length: 11; V: TRBV6-1; J: TRBJ1-2; CDR3: CASSENGGYTF
length: 17; V: TRBV5-1; J: TRBJ2-1; CDR3: CASSLVTSGDGTNEQFF
length: 14; V: TRBV7-9; J: TRBJ1-1; CDR3: CASSLQGTDTEAFF
length: 12; V: TRBV19; J: TRBJ2-1; CDR3: CASRRNYNEQFF